The 31 T cell receptor beta chains reported below all come from one sample, sequenced in a study of Ad26.COV2.S vaccination and SARS-CoV-2 variants. Indicated treatment: around 19 received Ad26.COV2.S at low or high dose, single or two shots; roughly five received placebo; per-sample allocation not given. The investigators took samples on day 63 after the first vaccine or placebo injection. Sequencing used immunoSEQ multiplex PCR; TCRdb keeps in-frame clones, though not all of them. Of under 250,000 clones in the sample, around 90% were seen once. Specimen: peripheral blood, collected in a trial of Ad26.COV2.S vaccine versus placebo. These receptors originate from a person between 18 and 60 years old who received the Ad26.COV2.S COVID-19 vaccine or a placebo.

This chain connects TRBV4-3 to TRBJ1-2, with 7 nucleotides matching TRBD1. V was pared by 0 bases and J by 3 bases, with 7 bases of the junction left unmatched. CDR1 is LGHNA, CDR2 YSLEER, per germline. The CDR3 spans 16 residues. The CDR3 region is CASSQDQGGRHYGYTF. DNA of the CDR3: TGCGCCAGCAGCCAAGATCAGGGGGGGCGCCACTATGGCTACACCTTC.

This clone was recorded a few times. The rearrangement joins TRBV6-6 to TRBJ1-5; a possible D gene is TRBD1 (6 bases). This CDR3 region has 15 residues. Per germline, CDR1 MNHNY and CDR2 SVGAGI (reference sequence). V dropped 6 bases and J dropped 4 bases, with 16 bases sitting between them. In DNA form, the CDR3 reads TGTGCCAGCAGACGACAACAGGGAGGAAATCAGCCCCAGCATTTT. Amino acids: CASRRQQGGNQPQHF.

The chain has TRBV4-3 and TRBJ2-1; 7 bases are shared with TRBD2. V lost 4 bases and J lost 3; bases outside the gene matches: 15. Germline values: CDR1 LGHNA, CDR2 YSLEER. The CDR3 contains 18 residues. CDR3 sequence: CASSRLLPSGGNYNEQFF. The CDR3 coding sequence is TGCGCCAGCAGCCGCTTACTTCCATCGGGGGGAAACTACAATGAGCAGTTCTTC.

The rearrangement joins TRBV11-2 to TRBJ2-7; 7 positions match TRBD1. Trimming cost V 1 base and J 3 bases; bases outside gene matches: 3. In germline, CDR1 is SGHAT, CDR2 FQNNGV. CDR3 length equals 14 residues. CDR3 region: CASSLGQGDYEQYV. In DNA, the CDR3 is TGTGCCAGCAGCTTAGGGCAGGGGGACTACGAGCAGTACGTC.

The chain carries TRBV5-1 and TRBJ2-3; 7 bases line up with TRBD1. This CDR3 is built from 15 residues. Germline-derived CDR1 and CDR2 are SGHRS and YFSETQ. V lost 3 bases, J lost 0 bases, and 4 bases stayed unmatched. CDR3 nucleotide sequence: TGCGCCAGCAGCTGGAAGGGGGCTAGCACAGATACGCAGTATTTT. Protein sequence: CASSWKGASTDTQYF.

The V call is TRBV5-1, the J call TRBJ2-5, with D perhaps TRBD2 (5 bases). The germline V and J ends were trimmed by 1 base and 1 base, with 20 bases remaining between them. Germline-derived CDR1 and CDR2 are SGHRS and YFSETQ. The CDR3 consists of 18 residues. The CDR3: CASSLIFSNAAGQETQYF. The CDR3 DNA follows: TGCGCCAGCAGCTTGATTTTCTCAAATGCGGCGGGCCAAGAGACCCAGTACTTC.

The chain employs TRBV9 and TRBJ2-3, with a weak D call TRBD1 (6 bases). Per the germline V gene, CDR1 is SGDLS and CDR2 is YYNGEE. CDR3 length: 15 residues. The ends were cut back, 0 bases at V and 1 base at J, with 9 bases in the middle. CDR3 region: CASSVGRGRTDTQYF. CDR3 coding DNA: TGTGCCAGCAGCGTAGGCAGGGGACGCACAGATACGCAGTATTTT.

The count of this clone is one. The chain recombines TRBV7-9 with TRBJ2-1; TRBD1 matches 7 bases. CDR3 length: 19 amino acids. V dropped 1 base and J dropped 6; count of bases not matched to a gene: 18. CDR1 and CDR2 from the germline V gene are SEHNR and FQNEAQ (reference sequence). The DNA for the CDR3 is TGTGCCAGCAGCTTAGGACAGGGTTTATTGGGGCCGTTGGGCAATGAGCAGTTCTTC. Translating gives CASSLGQGLLGPLGNEQFF.

The rearrangement uses TRBV3-1 (or the pseudogene TRBV3-2) and TRBJ2-5; 8 bases map to TRBD2. This CDR3 spans 14 amino acids. Germline CDR1 LGHDT, CDR2 YNNKEL (reference sequence). Trimming removed 4 bases from V and 3 bases from J; junction bases left unmatched: 4. This chain's CDR3 is CASSPGTREETQYF. Here the CDR3 DNA reads TGTGCCAGCAGCCCCGGGACTAGGGAAGAGACCCAGTACTTC.

The chain recombines TRBV19 with TRBJ1-5, with TRBD1 identical over 10 bases. CDR3 length equals 16 residues. CDR1 is LNHDA and CDR2 is SQIVND in the germline V gene (reference sequence). V shed 9 bases and J 0 bases; nucleotides not matched to a gene: 8. CDR3 in amino acids: CASKDRGPVSNQPQHF. CDR3 nucleotides: TGTGCCAGCAAAGACAGGGGGCCCGTTAGCAATCAGCCCCAGCATTTT.

The chain combines TRBV19 with TRBJ1-5, with D possibly being TRBD1 (5 bases). Trimming shortened V by 3 bases and J by 6 bases, and 18 bases separated the two germline ends. The CDR3 is 16 amino acids. Germline V CDR1 and CDR2: LNHDA, SQIVND (reference sequence). CDR3 amino acids: CASSIEGRAIRQPQHF. The CDR3 DNA is TGTGCCAGTAGTATTGAGGGCAGGGCGATTCGTCAGCCCCAGCATTTT.

This clone was seen once. This chain joins TRBV21-1 and TRBJ1-2. TRBV21-1 is reported as a pseudogene. The CDR3 covers 14 residues. This chain's CDR3 is CASSNELLNYGYTF. CDR3 DNA: TGTGCTAGCAGCAACGAGCTATTAAACTATGGCTACACCTTC.

This sequence joins TRBV3-1 (or the pseudogene TRBV3-2) and TRBJ2-2; no reliable D call. Trimming stripped 4 bases from V and 6 bases from J, with 15 bases between. This CDR3 region has 15 residues. Per germline, CDR1 LGHDT and CDR2 YNNKEL (reference sequence). CDR3 protein: CASSPQWSDSGELFF. In nucleotides, the CDR3 is TGTGCCAGCAGCCCCCAATGGAGCGACTCCGGGGAGCTGTTTTTT.

The J gene is TRBJ1-3, the V gene TRBV5-6; D not resolved. The V end lost 3 bases, the J end lost 2 bases, and 9 bases lay between the germline ends. The CDR3 extends over 14 amino acids. Germline-derived CDR1 and CDR2 are SGHDT and YYEEEE. In DNA, the CDR3 is TGTGCCAGCAGCTCTCCCGGAACTGGAAACACCATATATTTT. This translates into CASSSPGTGNTIYF.

The rearrangement uses TRBV3-1 (or the pseudogene TRBV3-2) and TRBJ1-2; no definite D call. The CDR3 is 14 amino acids. The germline V and J ends were trimmed by 8 bases and 2 bases, with 15 bases remaining between them. Germline values: CDR1 LGHDT, CDR2 YNNKEL (reference sequence). The CDR3 spells CASAPGARNYGYTF. CDR3 bases: TGTGCCAGCGCTCCTGGTGCCAGAAACTATGGCTACACCTTC.

This sequence joins TRBV15 and TRBJ1-3; TRBD1 is a possible D gene (5 bases). Trimming shortened V by 7 bases and J by 2 bases, and 15 bases separated the two germline ends. CDR3 length: 15 residues. Per germline, CDR1 LNHNV and CDR2 YYDKDF (reference sequence). The CDR3 DNA is TGTGCCACCATCCCCGCCTGGGGGGCTGGAAACACCATATATTTT. It is translated as CATIPAWGAGNTIYF.

V and J are TRBV19 and TRBJ1-2; no clear D gene. V gave up 6 bases and J gave up 0 bases, with 11 bases separating them. The CDR3 is 14 residues long. CDR1 and CDR2 from the germline V gene are LNHDA and SQIVND (reference sequence). This CDR3 reads CASSRGLANYGYTF. The CDR3, as DNA: TGTGCCAGTAGCCGTGGGTTAGCTAACTATGGCTACACCTTC.

V is TRBV19 and J is TRBJ2-3; D remains unclear. Deletions cut 5 bases from V and 6 bases from J, with 18 bases between. The CDR3 spans 15 residues. The V gene's germline CDR1 is LNHDA and CDR2 SQIVND (reference sequence). CDR3: CASSAEVVEGDTQYF. The CDR3 DNA follows: TGTGCCAGTAGTGCAGAGGTGGTGGAAGGGGATACGCAGTATTTT. The full variable domain, with the rest looked up from reference TRBV19 and TRBJ2-3, is DGGITQSPKYLFRKEGQNVTLSCEQNLNHDAMYWYRQDPGQGLRLIYYSQIVNDFQKGDIAEGYSVSREKKESFPLTVTSAQKNPTAFYLCASSAEVVEGDTQYFGPGTRLTVL.

The DNA of the CDR3 is TGCGCCAGCGCAGGGACAGGAGCTCCTTCTTACGAGCAGTACTTC. Translated, it gives CASAGTGAPSYEQYF. The chain carries TRBV5-1 and TRBJ2-7, with 8 bases lining up with TRBD1. Germline values: CDR1 SGHRS, CDR2 YFSETQ. The CDR3 consists of 15 residues. V was clipped by 7 bases and J by 4 bases; unmatched bases: 13.

The V and J genes are TRBV2 and TRBJ2-2; possibly TRBD1 for D (6 bases). CDR3 length: 18 residues. Between the trimmed V and J ends, which lost 2 bases and 4 bases, there was a span of 20 bases. In germline, CDR1 is SNHLY, CDR2 FYNNEI. The CDR3 region has the DNA TGTGCCAGCAGTGAATTCATGTTTGTACAGGGCATCACCGGGGAGCTGTTTTTT. Translation: CASSEFMFVQGITGELFF.

The CDR3 here is CASSLRGSSYNEQFF. The CDR3 DNA reads as TGTGCCAGCAGCTTACGGGGGAGCTCCTACAATGAGCAGTTCTTC. J is TRBJ2-1 and V is TRBV7-3; D is possibly TRBD2 (6 bases). Germline-derived CDR1 and CDR2 are SGHTA and FQGTGA. The V gene lost 2 bases and the J gene lost 0 bases, with 8 bases spanning the gap. The length of the CDR3 is 15 residues.

The CDR3 DNA is TGTGCCAGCAGCTTGATTGAGATGCCTAGCACAGATACGCAGTATTTT. This codes for CASSLIEMPSTDTQYF. The genes are TRBV11-1 and TRBJ2-3; D is unclear. Germline loops: CDR1 SGHAT, CDR2 FQDESV (reference sequence). CDR3 length: 16 residues. V lost 3 bases to trimming and J lost 0 bases, with 13 bases between them. The full variable domain, in which reference TRBV11-1 and TRBJ2-3 provide the parts outside the CDR3, is EAEVAQSPRYKITEKSQAVAFWCDPISGHATLYWYRQILGQGPELLVQFQDESVVDDSQLPKDRFSAERLKGVDSTLKIQPAELGDSAMYLCASSLIEMPSTDTQYFGPGTRLTVL.

The DNA of the CDR3 is TGTGCCAGCAGCTTAGTGCAGTTAGTTGACTATGGCTACACCTTC. It codes for CASSLVQLVDYGYTF. The chain employs TRBV7-9 and TRBJ1-2, with no clear D. The CDR3 consists of 15 residues. Trimming removed 1 base from V and 3 bases from J, with 12 bases in between. CDR1 is SEHNR, CDR2 FQNEAQ, per germline (reference sequence).

This chain joins TRBV7-8 and TRBJ2-6; a weak D match, TRBD1 (5 bases). CDR1 is SGHVS and CDR2 is FQNEAQ in the germline V gene. Trimming pared 1 base from V and 0 bases from J, leaving 10 bases between. This CDR3 contains 17 residues. The CDR3 loop reads CASSLEPDSSGANVLTF. In nucleotides, the CDR3 is TGTGCCAGCAGCTTAGAACCCGACAGCTCTGGGGCCAACGTCCTGACTTTC.

V usage is TRBV10-3 and J usage is TRBJ1-2, with D uncertain. The germline V gene encodes CDR1 ENHRY and CDR2 SYGVKD. With 10 bases removed from V and 4 bases from J, the gap between germline ends came to 10 bases. The CDR3 contains 11 residues. The CDR3 DNA reads TGTGCCACCTACCGGGGCTATGGCTACACCTTC. This encodes CATYRGYGYTF.

The chain is built from TRBV6-5 and TRBJ2-1, with a possible D match to TRBD2 (5 bases). CDR1 MNHEY and CDR2 SVGAGI come from the germline V gene. The CDR3 is made up of 15 amino acids. Trimming stripped 6 bases from V and 6 bases from J, with 18 bases between. The CDR3 sequence is CASSRRTPKSNEQFF. The DNA of the CDR3 is TGTGCCAGCAGCCGTCGGACTCCAAAATCCAATGAGCAGTTCTTC.

The sample holds one count of this clone. The J gene is TRBJ1-2, the V gene TRBV20-1; no clear D. CDR1 and CDR2 (germline): DFQATT, SNEGSKA (reference sequence). V lost 3 bases, J lost 4 bases, and 3 bases lay in between. This CDR3 is built from 10 residues. The CDR3 region has the DNA TGCAGTGCTAGTTCCTATGGCTACACCTTC. Translated, it gives CSASSYGYTF.

The gene calls are TRBV3-1 (or the pseudogene TRBV3-2) and TRBJ2-4; no clear D gene. Germline V lookup: CDR1 LGHDT, CDR2 YNNKEL (reference sequence). This CDR3 has 17 residues. Trimming shortened V by 3 bases and J by 0 bases, and 15 bases separated the two germline ends. The CDR3 DNA reads as TGTGCCAGCAGCCATTCCGACCGAATTTTAGCCAAAAACATTCAGTACTTC. Amino acids: CASSHSDRILAKNIQYF.

The rearrangement uses TRBV19 and TRBJ2-5; 15 bases agree with TRBD2. Losses at the gene ends were 4 bases for V and 7 bases for J; bases not matched to a gene: 4. CDR3 length: 15 residues. CDR1 is LNHDA, CDR2 SQIVND, per germline (reference sequence). CDR3 DNA sequence: TGTGCCAGTAGTACCCCGGGACTAGCGGGGGGGACCCAGTACTTC. Amino acids: CASSTPGLAGGTQYF.

This clone was recorded only once. This chain links TRBV7-9 with TRBJ2-1, with 8 bases fitting TRBD2. CDR3 size: 14 residues. Trimming took 10 bases from V and 5 from J; bases not matched to a gene: 10. Germline V lookup: CDR1 SEHNR, CDR2 FQNEAQ (reference sequence). For the CDR3, the DNA is TGTGCCACCCCGAGACTAGCGCTCCACAATGAGCAGTTCTTC. Its protein is CATPRLALHNEQFF. The full variable domain, completed using reference TRBV7-9 and TRBJ2-1, is DTGVSQNPRHKITKRGQNVTFRCDPISEHNRLYWYRQTLGQGPEFLTYFQNEAQLEKSRLLSDRFSAERPKGSFSTLEIQRTEQGDSAMYLCATPRLALHNEQFFGPGTRLTVL.

The rearrangement uses TRBV6-1 and TRBJ1-3, with D unclear. Trimming pared 4 bases from V and 0 bases from J, leaving 7 bases between. Germline CDR1 MNHNS, CDR2 SASEGT. CDR3 length equals 14 residues. CDR3: CASSVQSSGNTIYF. The DNA for the CDR3 is TGTGCCAGCAGTGTACAGAGCTCTGGAAACACCATATATTTT.